The next 3 T cell receptor beta chains were all read from a single sample in a study of T-cell reconstitution after alpha-beta-depleted transplantation in children (dated by TCRdb to 2016 to 2017). The treatment or condition label corresponds to: allogeneic hematopoietic cell transplantation with graft depleted of TCRalphabeta T cells and CD19 B cells. Library construction relied on PCR. Sequenced using an Illumina HiSeq 2500. TCR library preparation used molecular barcoding, with unique molecular identifiers applied to normalize quantification of the TCRbeta repertoire. TCRdb reprocessing: public reads trimmed at Q25 with fastp, clones called with MiXCR, in-frame beta chains kept. Here each entry gathers all rows of one CDR3 protein and keeps the most common genes and DNA. Recorded for this sample are fewer than 750,000 distinct CDR3 sequences; 23% of them occurred a single time. The top ten clonotypes cover 11% to 15% of the sample.

The specimen was PBMCs, mostly from graft donor cells, collected 360 days after TCRalphabeta/CD19-depleted stem cell transplant. All receptors derive from a boy less than two years old who had a stem cell transplant for acute myeloid leukemia, so the T cells may come from the graft donor.

This clonotype was counted a few times. V and J are TRBV20-1 and TRBJ2-7, with 8 bases lining up with TRBD2. With V trimmed by 5 bases and J by 1 base, 10 bases remained unmatched. CDR1 and CDR2 from the germline V gene are DFQATT and SNEGSKA (reference sequence). The CDR3 extends over 15 amino acids. This CDR3 reads CSARLAGKPSYEQYV. The CDR3, as DNA: TGCAGTGCTCGCTTAGCGGGGAAACCTTCCTACGAGCAGTACGTC.

A remark on this clonotype: One end of the junction is discordant with germline, which a read error may explain. V and J are TRBV20-1 and TRBJ2-5; TRBD1 aligns across 7 bases. The CDR3 is made up of 12 amino acids. CDR1 is DFQATT, CDR2 SNEGSKA, per germline (reference sequence). The CDR3 DNA reads TGCAGTGCTGGAGAGACAGGGTTGACCCAGTACTTC. Residues: CSAGETGLTQYF.

The chain recombines TRBV7-2 with TRBJ2-3; D gene unclear. V was pared by 3 bases and J by 2 bases, with 12 bases between. Germline V gene sequence: CDR1 SGHTA, CDR2 FQGNSA. This CDR3 has 15 amino acids. The CDR3 sequence: CASSFRRLVTDTQYF. In DNA, the CDR3 is TGTGCCAGCAGCTTCCGAAGACTCGTCACAGATACGCAGTATTTT.